This T cell receptor beta chain originates from a study of cytomegalovirus exposure and HLA in healthy donors. From germline, CDR1 is WNHNN and CDR2 SYGVQD (reference sequence). Trimming took 1 base from V and 5 from J, leaving 9 bases between them. The CDR3 loop spans 13 amino acids. With 60 Vbeta and 13 Jbeta primers, the PCR was carried out. Sequenced by immunoSEQ multiplex PCR; TCRdb stores in-frame clones only, minus some. Among hundreds of thousands of clones listed, over 65% were seen once. What was sequenced was PBMCs. This chain uses TRBV10-1 with TRBJ2-7, with D perhaps matching TRBD1 (6 bases). The receptor was derived from a woman aged 55-69 years in good health and CMV-seropositive. This CDR3 is CASSEYRADEQYF. The CDR3 DNA sequence: TGCGCCAGCAGTGAGTACAGGGCGGACGAGCAGTACTTC.